The next 20 T cell receptor beta chains were all read from a single sample in a study of T-cell memory formation after mild COVID-19. TCRdb redid the calling of the 5' RACE reads with MiXCR, one entry per CDR3 protein. The table has some 270,000 distinct CDR3 sequences, less than 20% seen once. The source material was PBMCs or a T cell subset sorted from them (not recorded which). The receptors originated from an adult woman who had mild COVID-19 (a few samples of this study predate the infection). Cell type and time point are not known.

This clonotype was counted a few times. The chain uses TRBV20-1 and TRBJ2-4; unclear D gene. The germline V and J ends were trimmed by 1 base and 8 bases, with 9 bases remaining between them. Germline CDR1 is DFQATT and CDR2 is SNEGSKA (reference sequence). The CDR3 spans 12 residues. CDR3 DNA sequence: TGCAGTGCTAGAGGTGTGAAGGACATTCAGTACTTC. This gives the protein CSARGVKDIQYF.

The chain carries TRBV12-3 or TRBV12-4 and TRBJ1-2; D may be TRBD1 (5 bases). Trimming took off 3 bases at V and 6 bases at J, with 14 bases between the two ends. CDR3 length: 14 amino acids. CDR3 protein: CASSFIGRGDGYTF. The CDR3 DNA sequence: TGTGCCAGCAGTTTTATTGGCAGAGGGGATGGCTACACCTTC.

This rearrangement joins TRBV6-6 to TRBJ1-1; D may be TRBD1 (6 bases). The length of the CDR3 is 15 residues. V was pared by 4 bases and J by 10 bases, with 22 bases between. Per the germline V gene, CDR1 is MNHNY and CDR2 is SVGAGI (reference sequence). The CDR3 coding sequence is TGTGCCAGCAGTTCCTCCGACACAGGGATAATGGTAGCTTTCTTT. This sequence encodes CASSSSDTGIMVAFF.

The sample holds a few counts of this clonotype. The chain recombines TRBV7-9 with TRBJ2-1; 9 bases align to TRBD2. Germline V gene sequence: CDR1 SEHNR, CDR2 FQNEAQ (reference sequence). The CDR3 runs 19 residues. V dropped 3 bases and J dropped 0; count of bases not matched to a gene: 12. The CDR3 DNA follows: TGTGCCAGCAGCTTTCTCGGACTAGCGACCCCGAGCTCCTACAATGAGCAGTTCTTC. Translated: CASSFLGLATPSSYNEQFF.

The chain couples TRBV3-1 to TRBJ1-4; no clear D gene. This CDR3 spans 15 amino acids. Germline CDR1 is LGHDT and CDR2 is YNNKEL (reference sequence). Trimming removed 4 bases at V and 5 bases at J, with 14 bases between. CDR3 in DNA: TGTGCCAGCAGCCCGTGGGAGGGAACCAATGAAAAACTGTTTTTT. It translates to CASSPWEGTNEKLFF.

The rearrangement links TRBV7-9 to TRBJ1-1, with D perhaps matching TRBD1 (5 bases). V shed 11 bases and J shed 1 base, with 14 bases lying between them. The CDR3 covers 13 residues. CDR1 SEHNR and CDR2 FQNEAQ come from the germline V gene (reference sequence). The CDR3 sequence is CAGGGERNTEAFF. CDR3 in DNA: TGTGCCGGGGGGGGAGAGCGGAACACTGAAGCTTTCTTT.

The chain has TRBV2 and TRBJ2-2; weak D call: TRBD1 (5 bases). V was shortened by 7 bases and J by 4 bases, with 10 bases between the two germline ends. Germline V lookup: CDR1 SNHLY, CDR2 FYNNEI. The CDR3 sequence is 13 residues long. The CDR3 loop reads CASTAGRTGELFF. For the CDR3, the DNA is TGTGCCAGCACGGCAGGGCGCACCGGGGAGCTGTTTTTT.

The rearrangement joins TRBV21-1 to TRBJ1-1; the table's D call, TRBD1, has no DNA check behind it. TRBV21-1 is recorded as a pseudogene. The CDR3 spans 13 residues. CDR3 loop: CASTPTTCTEAFF. In DNA form, the CDR3 reads TGTGCCAGCACCCCCACGACGTGCACTGAAGCTTTCTTT.

This clonotype was seen ten or more times. This sequence joins TRBV12-3 or TRBV12-4 and TRBJ2-3; D might be TRBD2 (5 bases). V was shortened by 2 bases and J by 4 bases, with 7 bases between the two germline ends. The CDR3 totals 13 residues. The CDR3 nucleotides read TGTGCCAGCAGTTTATGGGGAGCAGATACGCAGTATTTT. Translated, it gives CASSLWGADTQYF.

A few counts support this clonotype. The chain recombines TRBV5-1 with TRBJ2-1; TRBD2 might be the D (6 bases). Germline V gives CDR1 SGHRS, CDR2 YFSETQ. The CDR3 covers 16 residues. The V gene lost 8 bases and the J gene lost 5 bases, with 23 bases spanning the gap. Here the CDR3 reads CASSGSTGLSHNEQFF. CDR3 coding DNA: TGCGCCAGTTCTGGCAGCACGGGACTCAGTCACAATGAGCAGTTCTTC.

This clonotype showed up just a few times. The J gene is TRBJ2-7, the V gene TRBV12-3 or TRBV12-4; perhaps D is TRBD1 or TRBD2 (5 bases each). Trimming took off 5 bases at V and 8 bases at J, with 13 bases between the two ends. This CDR3 has 12 amino acids. CDR3 loop: CASSRDRLKQYF. The CDR3 coding sequence is TGTGCCAGCAGTCGGGACCGACTTAAGCAGTACTTC.

This clonotype was found a few times. The gene calls are TRBV18 and TRBJ2-1; 7 bases are a match to TRBD1. CDR1 is KGHSH and CDR2 is LQKENI in the germline V gene. J lost 8 bases, V lost 4 bases, and 8 bases had no gene match. This CDR3 spans 14 amino acids. CDR3 sequence: CASSQPGQPYEQFF. CDR3 in DNA: TGTGCCAGCTCACAACCGGGACAGCCCTATGAGCAGTTCTTC.

This clonotype came up a few times. The genes are TRBV5-1 and TRBJ2-3, with 7 positions matching TRBD2. CDR3 size: 18 residues. Germline V gene data show CDR1 as SGHRS and CDR2 as YFSETQ. V dropped 5 bases and J dropped 2; count of bases not matched to a gene: 17. CDR3: CASSLARGGSGDTDTQYF. CDR3 DNA: TGCGCCAGCAGTCTCGCTAGGGGAGGGAGTGGAGACACAGATACGCAGTATTTT.

The chain is built from TRBV3-1 and TRBJ2-2; D is unclear. Germline lookup yields CDR1 LGHDT and CDR2 YNNKEL (reference sequence). The CDR3 spans 13 residues. Deletions cut 2 bases from V and 8 bases from J, with 9 bases between. The CDR3 DNA sequence: TGTGCCAGCAGCCAAATGGACCCTGGGGAGCTGTTTTTT. The encoded protein is CASSQMDPGELFF. The entire variable domain, with the rest obtained from reference TRBV3-1 and TRBJ2-2, is as follows: DTAVSQTPKYLVTQMGNDKSIKCEQNLGHDTMYWYKQDSKKFLKIMFSYNNKELIINETVPNRFSPKSPDKAHLNLHINSLELGDSAVYFCASSQMDPGELFFGEGSRLTVL.

This clonotype was recorded a few times. J is TRBJ2-3 and V is TRBV12-3 or TRBV12-4, with TRBD2 as a possible D gene (5 bases). V lost 3 bases to trimming and J lost 4 bases, with 8 bases between them. The length of the CDR3 is 13 residues. CDR3 sequence: CASSFTGSDTQYF. The CDR3 DNA reads as TGTGCCAGCAGTTTTACGGGGTCAGATACGCAGTATTTT.

The chain has TRBV20-1 and TRBJ1-5, with a weak D call TRBD1 (5 bases). The germline gives CDR1 DFQATT, CDR2 SNEGSKA (reference sequence). This CDR3 has 14 residues. Deletions cut 3 bases from V and 4 bases from J, with 13 bases between. The CDR3 reads CSASSIGTNQPQHF. The CDR3 DNA sequence: TGCAGTGCTAGCAGTATAGGGACGAATCAGCCCCAGCATTTT.

The V and J genes are TRBV15 and TRBJ2-5, with 8 bases fitting TRBD1. Germline CDR1 and CDR2: LNHNV and YYDKDF (reference sequence). The length of the CDR3 is 13 residues. The trim removed 5 bases at V and 5 bases at J, leaving 4 bases unmatched. The CDR3 reads CATSPDRGETQYF. The CDR3 DNA follows: TGTGCCACCAGCCCTGACAGGGGTGAGACCCAGTACTTC.

As for this clonotype: A junction boundary mismatches the germline segment, possibly from a read error. The gene calls are TRBV2 and TRBJ2-3; tentative D call: TRBD2 (6 bases). CDR1 and CDR2 (germline): SNHLY, FYNNEI. This CDR3 spans 14 amino acids. As DNA, the CDR3 is TGTGCCAGCAGAGAAGCGGGTATGTCAGATACGCAGTATTTT. Translation: CASREAGMSDTQYF.

The gene calls are TRBV12-3 or TRBV12-4 and TRBJ2-5, with D uncertain. The CDR3 runs 12 residues. V lost 2 bases and J 5 bases, leaving 6 bases between the germline ends. As DNA, the CDR3 is TGTGCCAGCAGTTTATGGGCGGAGACCCAGTACTTC. This codes for CASSLWAETQYF.

The rearrangement uses TRBV7-2 and TRBJ2-7; tentative D call: TRBD1 (5 bases). Germline CDR1 SGHTA, CDR2 FQGNSA. The CDR3 is 12 residues long. V lost 5 bases to trimming and J lost 5 bases, with 10 bases between them. CDR3 coding DNA: TGTGCCAGCAGCCCAGGGTCCCACGAGCAGTACTTC. Protein: CASSPGSHEQYF. Full variable domain (outside the CDR3, taken from reference TRBV7-2 and TRBJ2-7): GAGVSQSPSNKVTEKGKDVELRCDPISGHTALYWYRQSLGQGLEFLIYFQGNSAPDKSGLPSDRFSAERTGGSVSTLTIQRTQQEDSAVYLCASSPGSHEQYFGPGTRLTVT.